This entry lists 3 T cell receptor beta chains sequenced from one sample in a study of Graves' ophthalmopathy and Graves' hyperthyroidism. RNA transcripts were the template, and TCR beta CDR3 regions were amplified from them. RT-PCR in the first round used HTBI primers; a second-round multiplex PCR followed. TCRdb passed the multiplex PCR reads through MiXCR, listing each CDR3 protein once. The data contain 500,000 to 700,000 distinct CDR3 sequences, approximately 21% of them seen just once; the ten biggest clones take up more than 5.5%. The sample comprised peripheral blood. These receptor sequences come from a woman aged 18-29 years with stable Graves' hyperthyroidism. Some clones in this sample may be carry-over from other donors' samples.

This clonotype was picked up many times. This rearrangement joins TRBV30 to TRBJ2-7; TRBD1 matches at 10 bases. The CDR3 covers 15 residues. V dropped 0 bases and J dropped 6; count of bases not matched to a gene: 8. CDR1 is GTSNPN, CDR2 SVGIG, per germline (reference sequence). CDR3 loop: CAWSVPGQGGSEQYF. The CDR3 coding sequence is TGTGCCTGGAGTGTACCCGGACAGGGGGGCTCCGAGCAGTACTTC.

The rearrangement links TRBV6-1 to TRBJ2-7; 10 positions agree with TRBD1. The CDR3 has 15 amino acids. V lost 5 bases to trimming and J lost 6 bases; unmatched junction nucleotides: 10. The germline gives CDR1 MNHNS, CDR2 SASEGT. The CDR3, as DNA: TGTGCCAGCAGTCCCACCGGGACAGGGGCTCGCGAGCAGTACTTC. Amino acid sequence: CASSPTGTGAREQYF.

This chain uses TRBV28 with TRBJ2-7, with a possible D match to TRBD1 (6 bases). The CDR3 sequence is 14 residues long. Trimming stripped 5 bases from V and 5 bases from J, with 16 bases between. The germline V gene encodes CDR1 MDHEN and CDR2 SYDVKM. CDR3 sequence reads: CASSTTGSGHEQYF. The CDR3 DNA reads as TGTGCCAGCAGTACCACAGGGTCCGGCCACGAGCAGTACTTC.